This record concerns one T cell receptor (beta chain) sequence. Its antigen is not known. The V end lost 3 bases, the J end lost 2 bases, and 13 bases lay between the germline ends. This CDR3 has 15 amino acids. Germline V gene sequence: CDR1 SGHKS, CDR2 YYEKEE (reference sequence). This sample is part of a study of T-cell reconstitution after alpha-beta-depleted transplantation in children. Findings and limits, study-wide: Counts and diversity of T cells one year after transplant came mostly from newly produced T cells. Reportedly, only several hundred clones from non-depleted graft cells drove alpha-beta T-cell counts at about two months. Diversity of TCRbeta at day 60 was high in some patients, arising from surviving recipient T cells and thymic progenitors.

TCRbeta library preparation incorporated unique molecular identifiers. In TCRdb, the PCR reads were re-called with MiXCR into one record per CDR3 protein. The table records about 310,000 distinct CDR3 sequences, around 20% of them present only once. Sequencing was performed on PBMCs, mostly from graft donor cells, taken 180 days after TCRalphabeta/CD19-depleted stem cell transplant. V gene TRBV5-5 combines with J gene TRBJ2-3; no definite D call. The receptor was isolated from a male patient under 18 who had a stem cell transplant for acute lymphoblastic leukemia, so the T cells may come from the graft donor. CDR3 nucleotide sequence: TGTGCCAGCAGCTATAGTAATCCAATCACAGATACGCAGTATTTT. Protein sequence: CASSYSNPITDTQYF. The variable domain in full, completed from reference TRBV5-5 and TRBJ2-3, reads DAGVTQSPTHLIKTRGQQVTLRCSPISGHKSVSWYQQVLGQGPQFIFQYYEKEERGRGNFPDRFSARQFPNYSSELNVNALLLGDSALYLCASSYSNPITDTQYFGPGTRLTVL.